Listed below are T cell receptor beta chains from one sample, sequenced in a study of cytomegalovirus exposure and HLA in healthy donors. Generated by immunoSEQ multiplex PCR, the TCRdb table keeps only in-frame clones and is missing some. Found here are roughly 190,000 clones, under 80% of them singletons; the top ten hold about 2.9%. The sequenced material came from PBMCs. Every receptor here comes from a man aged 35-49 years in good health and CMV-seronegative. CDR3s include the opening cysteine and the closing phenylalanine or tryptophan. D genes are given only for firm matches. Rows give clone size only sometimes, using once, few, many, or a class for an expanded clone.

J,V,D,size,DNA,CDR3
TRBJ2-3,TRBV5-1,TRBD2,few,TGCGCCAGCAGTGGACTAGCGGAGTCGTTGGATACGCAGTATTTT,CASSGLAESLDTQYF
TRBJ2-2,TRBV5-1,TRBD1,.,TGCGCCAGCAGCACACGGACAGGGCTCACCGGGGAGCTGTTTTTT,CASSTRTGLTGELFF
TRBJ1-3,TRBV7-2,.,.,TGTGCCAGCACATCAGGGTTCTCTGGAAACACCATATATTTT,CASTSGFSGNTIYF
TRBJ2-4,TRBV6-6,.,.,TGTGCCTCCAGTCCCCTAGCCAAAAACATTCAGTACTTC,CASSPLAKNIQYF
TRBJ2-6,TRBV5-6,TRBD2,.,TGTGCCAGCAGCTTGGAAGCGGGGGGCGCCCCTCCCAGACGCGTCCTGACTTTC,CASSLEAGGAPPRRVLTF
TRBJ2-7,TRBV2,.,once,TGTGCCAGCAGGGGTCACAGTTACGAGCAGTACTTC,CASRGHSYEQYF
TRBJ2-1,TRBV4-1,.,few,TGCGCCAGCAGCCAAGATCCGGACAGCTCCTACAATGAGCAGTTCTTC,CASSQDPDSSYNEQFF
TRBJ1-5,TRBV13,.,few,TGTGCCAGCAGCGGCGGGGGAGTCTATAGCAATCAGCCCCAGCATTTT,CASSGGGVYSNQPQHF
TRBJ2-1,TRBV6-5,TRBD1,.,TGTGCCAGCAGAGCCGGGACAGGGGGCGCCTGGGAGCAGTTCTTC,CASRAGTGGAWEQFF
TRBJ2-7,TRBV7-9,.,.,TGTGCCAGCAGCCCCACCGGGTCCTACGAGCAGTACTTC,CASSPTGSYEQYF
TRBJ2-2,TRBV9,.,.,TGTGCCAGCAGCCCGAGGGTGGGTACTACGAACACCGGGGAGCTGTTTTTT,CASSPRVGTTNTGELFF
TRBJ2-5,TRBV19,.,.,TGTGCCAGTAGCCCCGGACTGGTTGAAGAGACCCAGTACTTC,CASSPGLVEETQYF
TRBJ2-1,TRBV18,TRBD2,.,TGTGCCAGCTCACCAGGACTAGCGGGGCAGTACAATGAGCAGTTCTTC,CASSPGLAGQYNEQFF
TRBJ1-6,TRBV19,TRBD1,.,TGTGCCAGGGTGGGACAGCGTTATAATTCACCCCTCCACTTT,CARVGQRYNSPLHF
TRBJ2-2,TRBV7-2,.,.,TGTGCCAGCAGTCAACGGGGATTTGGCACCGGGGAGCTGTTTTTT,CASSQRGFGTGELFF